The next 11 T cell receptor beta chains were all read from a single sample in a study of CD4 T cell repertoires in COVID-19. Clones were sequenced by immunoSEQ multiplex PCR, and TCRdb holds only the in-frame ones, with some missing. The listing contains 85 clones. Stimulation with autologous monocytes and recombinant SARS-CoV-2 spike or nucleoprotein produced proliferating antigen-reactive T cell lines. The starting material was central memory CD4+ T cells, cultured in vitro, obtained during convalescence from COVID-19. The receptor source for this set is a human donor who had COVID-19.

By share of the sample, this clone is large. V and J are TRBV11-3 and TRBJ1-1; D is perhaps TRBD1 (6 bases). The CDR3 loop spans 12 amino acids. With 4 bases removed from V and 7 bases from J, the gap between germline ends came to 10 bases. Germline CDR1 SGHNT, CDR2 YENEEA. The CDR3 loop is CASSSQGDEAFF. CDR3 nucleotides: TGTGCCAGCAGCTCACAGGGTGATGAAGCTTTCTTT.

This clone is deemed large. This chain joins TRBV11-3 and TRBJ1-1, with D hard to call. The CDR3 totals 13 residues. Germline V gives CDR1 SGHNT, CDR2 YENEEA. V gave up 5 bases and J gave up 7 bases, with 14 bases separating them. CDR3 residues: CASSPHGLSEAFF. Written as DNA, the CDR3 is TGTGCCAGCAGCCCCCACGGATTGAGTGAAGCTTTCTTT.

This clone is large (0.1 to 1%) in the sample. A read error may account for a junction end that differs from germline. The chain couples TRBV2 to TRBJ1-3, with D possibly matching TRBD1 (5 bases). From germline, CDR1 is SNHLY and CDR2 FYNNEI. The CDR3 consists of 15 residues. The CDR3 here is CASREGTANGNTIYF. The CDR3 DNA is TGTGCCAGCAGGGAAGGGACCGCGAATGGAAACACCATATATTTT. The full variable domain, its missing parts supplied by reference TRBV2 and TRBJ1-3, is EPEVTQTPSHQVTQMGQEVILRCVPISNHLYFYWYRQILGQKVEFLVSFYNNEISEKSEIFDDQFSVERPDGSNFTLKIRSTKLEDSAMYFCASREGTANGNTIYFGEGSWLTVV.

This clone rates as large. In nucleotides, the CDR3 is TGTGCCAGCAGCGGAAACAGAGCTAGCACAGATACGCAGTATTTT. As protein: CASSGNRASTDTQYF. The chain combines TRBV7-2 with TRBJ2-3; D not resolved. Trimming pared 5 bases from V and 0 bases from J, leaving 12 bases between. Germline V gene lookup returns CDR1 SGHTA and CDR2 FQGNSA. This CDR3 comprises 15 residues.

This clone is classed as large. The J gene is TRBJ1-2, the V gene TRBV11-2; perhaps TRBD1 as D (6 bases). Germline values: CDR1 SGHAT, CDR2 FQNNGV. The V end was cut by 1 base, the J end by 3 bases, with 12 bases between. The CDR3 length is 15 residues. In DNA form, the CDR3 reads TGTGCCAGCAGCTTAGTTGGCAGGGGCCACTATGGCTACACCTTC. Residues: CASSLVGRGHYGYTF.

This clone ranks as large. V usage is TRBV2 and J usage is TRBJ2-1; maybe TRBD1 (8 bases). The CDR3 is 16 residues long. Trimming took 6 bases from V and 7 from J, leaving 22 bases between them. The germline V gene encodes CDR1 SNHLY and CDR2 FYNNEI. The CDR3 bases are TGTGCCAGCAGCGCCGGGAGGTCAGGGGGCATGAATGAGCAGTTCTTC. Translation gives CASSAGRSGGMNEQFF.

In this sample, this clone is medium-sized (0.01 to 0.1%). The V call is TRBV11-3, the J call TRBJ1-1; TRBD1 is a possible D gene (6 bases). The CDR3 spans 14 residues. CDR1 is SGHNT, CDR2 YENEEA, per germline. V gave up 5 bases and J gave up 7 bases, with 17 bases separating them. The CDR3 here is CASSGWARGDEAFF. CDR3 bases: TGTGCCAGCAGCGGATGGGCGAGGGGGGATGAAGCTTTCTTT.

This clone is hyperexpanded within its sample. The V call is TRBV7-9, the J call TRBJ1-2; D not certain. This CDR3 has 15 residues. V was trimmed by 5 bases and J by 4 bases, leaving 17 bases between them. CDR1 is SEHNR, CDR2 FQNEAQ, per germline (reference sequence). CDR3 sequence reads: CASSPRILGLYGYTF. As DNA, the CDR3 is TGTGCCAGCAGCCCCCGTATTTTAGGGCTCTATGGCTACACCTTC.

By frequency in the sample, this clone is large (0.1 to 1%). The chain uses TRBV5-1 and TRBJ2-3, with 10 bases lining up with TRBD1. Trimming at V came to 0 bases and at J to 3 bases, leaving 4 bases not matched to a gene. This CDR3 contains 16 residues. Germline V CDR1 and CDR2: SGHRS, YFSETQ. CDR3 region: CASSLVGGQGTDTQYF. As DNA, the CDR3 is TGCGCCAGCAGCTTGGTTGGGGGACAGGGGACAGATACGCAGTATTTT. Drawing the rest from reference TRBV5-1 and TRBJ2-3, the complete variable domain is KAGVTQTPRYLIKTRGQQVTLSCSPISGHRSVSWYQQTPGQGLQFLFEYFSETQRNKGNFPGRFSGRQFSNSRSEMNVSTLELGDSALYLCASSLVGGQGTDTQYFGPGTRLTVL.

This clone is medium-sized in the sample. The V and J genes are TRBV19 and TRBJ1-3; D is perhaps TRBD1 (5 bases). Deletions cut 4 bases from V and 0 bases from J, with 22 bases between. The germline CDR1 and CDR2 sequences are LNHDA and SQIVND (reference sequence). This CDR3 is 19 amino acids long. The CDR3 here is CASSRFRDFLQDSGNTIYF. In DNA form, the CDR3 reads TGTGCCAGTAGTAGATTCCGGGACTTTCTCCAGGACTCTGGAAACACCATATATTTT.

Relative to its sample, this clone is medium-sized (0.01 to 0.1%). The chain joins TRBV21-1 to TRBJ2-7; whether TRBD2, the table's D call, matches the DNA was not checked. TRBV21-1 is classified as a pseudogene. The length of the CDR3 is 15 residues. CDR3 region: CASSNLGPGGPEQYV. The CDR3 DNA sequence: TGTGCCAGCAGCAACTTGGGCCCGGGAGGGCCCGAGCAGTACGTC.